The 20 T cell receptor beta chains below all came from one sample that was sequenced in a study of blood T cell repertoires in COVID-19. Sequencing used immunoSEQ multiplex PCR; TCRdb keeps in-frame clones, though not all of them. This table holds roughly 260,000 clones, 83% found once. Sample: PBMCs or T cells enriched from blood (not recorded which). The receptors here all came from a woman in her 40s who had been exposed to COVID-19.

The chain links TRBV19 to TRBJ1-4; 9 bases agree with TRBD1. The CDR3 has 14 residues. CDR1 and CDR2 (germline): LNHDA, SQIVND (reference sequence). The trim removed 7 bases at V and 8 bases at J, leaving 8 bases unmatched. The CDR3 is CASTRTGVGEKLFF. In DNA form, the CDR3 reads TGTGCCAGTACCCGGACAGGGGTAGGGGAAAAACTGTTTTTT.

This rearrangement joins TRBV14 to TRBJ2-1, with 8 bases matching TRBD1. CDR3 length equals 16 residues. Germline assignment: CDR1 SGHDN and CDR2 FVKESK. The trim removed 4 bases at V and 5 bases at J, leaving 10 bases unmatched. CDR3 coding DNA: TGTGCCAGCAGCCCACTGGACAGGGCCCTCGACAATGAGCAGTTCTTC. This encodes CASSPLDRALDNEQFF.

The chain has TRBV9 and TRBJ1-2, with TRBD1 as a possible D gene (6 bases). Looked up from germline, CDR1 is SGDLS and CDR2 is YYNGEE. The CDR3 consists of 15 residues. V dropped 4 bases and J dropped 4 bases, with 17 bases sitting between them. CDR3: CASSPPGGAFYGYTF. CDR3 DNA sequence: TGTGCCAGCAGCCCACCGGGGGGGGCCTTCTATGGCTACACCTTC. Looking up the rest from reference TRBV9 and TRBJ1-2 gives the full variable domain: DSGVTQTPKHLITATGQRVTLRCSPRSGDLSVYWYQQSLDQGLQFLIQYYNGEERAKGNILERFSAQQFPDLHSELNLSSLELGDSALYFCASSPPGGAFYGYTFGSGTRLTVV.

The chain is built from TRBV6-6 and TRBJ1-4; D may be TRBD1 (6 bases). The CDR3 runs to 15 residues. Germline CDR1 and CDR2: MNHNY and SVGAGI (reference sequence). V was trimmed by 6 bases and J by 4 bases, leaving 15 bases between them. The CDR3 DNA reads as TGTGCCAGCAGCCCTGGACAGCCCCTTAATGAAAAACTGTTTTTT. Amino acids: CASSPGQPLNEKLFF.

The DNA of the CDR3 is TGTGCCAGCAGGCCGGGACTCCGCACAGATACGCAGTATTTT. It translates to CASRPGLRTDTQYF. The chain is built from TRBV7-9 and TRBJ2-3; weak D call: TRBD2 (6 bases). Trimming took off 6 bases at V and 1 base at J, with 11 bases between the two ends. Per the germline V gene, CDR1 is SEHNR and CDR2 is FQNEAQ (reference sequence). The CDR3 has 14 amino acids.

This chain uses TRBV27 with TRBJ1-3, with D possibly TRBD1 on 6 matching bases. This CDR3 has 14 residues. V lost 4 bases to trimming and J lost 1 base, with 8 bases between them. The germline V gene encodes CDR1 MNHEY and CDR2 SMNVEV (reference sequence). The CDR3 coding sequence is TGTGCCAGCAGTTCCGGGACATCTGGAAACACCATATATTTT. Its translation is CASSSGTSGNTIYF.

The chain couples TRBV4-3 to TRBJ2-7; the D gene is possibly TRBD2 (6 bases). The germline V gene encodes CDR1 LGHNA and CDR2 YSLEER. Trimming took off 1 base at V and 6 bases at J, with 13 bases between the two ends. This CDR3 is built from 14 residues. This CDR3 reads CASSQVGGWGEQYF. The CDR3 DNA follows: TGCGCCAGCAGCCAAGTTGGAGGGTGGGGCGAGCAGTACTTC.

The sample holds one count of this clone. The chain carries TRBV3-1 (or the pseudogene TRBV3-2) and TRBJ2-3, with 9 positions matching TRBD2. CDR3 length: 17 amino acids. J gave up 0 bases and V 2 bases, and 6 bases lay outside the gene matches. Germline CDR1 is LGHDT and CDR2 is YNNKEL (reference sequence). In DNA, the CDR3 is TGTGCCAGCAGCCAACGTATAGCGGGGGAGAGCACAGATACGCAGTATTTT. The encoded protein is CASSQRIAGESTDTQYF.

This chain links TRBV14 with TRBJ2-1; the D is unclear. Germline CDR1 reads SGHDN; CDR2 reads FVKESK. Trimming shortened V by 2 bases and J by 6 bases, and 11 bases separated the two germline ends. CDR3 length: 14 residues. In DNA form, the CDR3 reads TGTGCCAGCAGCCAAATCCATCAATCCAATGAGCAGTTCTTC. It yields the protein CASSQIHQSNEQFF.

The rearrangement links TRBV7-9 to TRBJ2-5; D remains unclear. Germline V CDR1 and CDR2: SEHNR, FQNEAQ (reference sequence). The V and J ends lost 5 bases and 3 bases respectively, with 13 bases between them. This CDR3 is built from 14 residues. CDR3 in amino acids: CASSRLTREETQYF. CDR3 coding DNA: TGTGCCAGCAGCCGGTTGACTCGGGAAGAGACCCAGTACTTC.

V gene TRBV28 combines with J gene TRBJ2-3; D call uncertain. The CDR3 runs 17 residues. CDR1 is MDHEN, CDR2 SYDVKM, per germline. Trimming removed 3 bases from V and 4 bases from J, with 20 bases in between. Here the CDR3 DNA reads TGTGCCAGCAGTTTCCCGTTAATTGGAAAGGAGTCAGATACGCAGTATTTT. Encoded protein: CASSFPLIGKESDTQYF.

The chain carries TRBV3-1 (or the pseudogene TRBV3-2) and TRBJ1-5; 10 positions agree with TRBD1. After removal of 5 bases from V and 2 bases from J, the junction contained 6 bases not matched to a gene. This CDR3 is 16 amino acids long. Germline V gene sequence: CDR1 LGHDT, CDR2 YNNKEL (reference sequence). Written as DNA, the CDR3 is TGTGCCAGCAGCTTTACGGGGACAGGGGGCAATCAGCCCCAGCATTTT. Its protein product is CASSFTGTGGNQPQHF.

V is TRBV7-9 and J is TRBJ1-1; D not certain. Trimming took 5 bases from V and 0 from J, leaving 10 bases between them. There are 14 residues in the CDR3. The germline V gene has CDR1 SEHNR and CDR2 FQNEAQ (reference sequence). Written as DNA, the CDR3 is TGTGCCAGCAGCCGGTCACAGCTGAACACTGAAGCTTTCTTT. As protein: CASSRSQLNTEAFF.

CDR3 bases: TGTGCCACCTCTCCGAGATCGGGGGACAATGAGCAGTTCTTC. Translation gives CATSPRSGDNEQFF. The chain recombines TRBV10-3 with TRBJ2-1, with D maybe TRBD2 (6 bases). CDR3 length: 14 residues. Germline V gene lookup returns CDR1 ENHRY and CDR2 SYGVKD. V was trimmed by 10 bases and J by 5 bases, leaving 18 bases between them.

This clone was recorded only once. V usage is TRBV10-3 and J usage is TRBJ2-3; TRBD2 might be the D (5 bases). Germline-derived CDR1 and CDR2 are ENHRY and SYGVKD. The CDR3 is made up of 15 amino acids. With 4 bases removed from V and 0 bases from J, the gap between germline ends came to 11 bases. The CDR3 DNA reads as TGTGCCATCAGTGCCAGCGGAACTAGCACAGATACGCAGTATTTT. It encodes CAISASGTSTDTQYF.

The rearrangement links TRBV9 to TRBJ2-1; D may be TRBD1 (5 bases). Germline V CDR1 and CDR2: SGDLS, YYNGEE. This CDR3 region has 12 residues. Trimming took off 0 bases at V and 10 bases at J, with 8 bases between the two ends. CDR3 loop: CASSVGGGEQFF. The DNA of the CDR3 is TGTGCCAGCAGCGTAGGGGGCGGCGAGCAGTTCTTC.

This clone was observed a handful of times. V is TRBV15 and J is TRBJ2-5; 15 bases are shared with TRBD2. J gave up 5 bases and V 4 bases, and 5 bases lay outside the gene matches. The CDR3 contains 16 residues. Germline V gene sequence: CDR1 LNHNV, CDR2 YYDKDF (reference sequence). In DNA form, the CDR3 reads TGTGCCACCAGCAAGGGACTAGCGGGGGGACGGGAGACCCAGTACTTC. This sequence encodes CATSKGLAGGRETQYF.

CDR3 loop: CASSLYQSGGTEAFF. Here the CDR3 DNA reads TGTGCCAGTAGTCTCTATCAATCAGGGGGAACTGAAGCTTTCTTT. V is TRBV19 and J is TRBJ1-1; 7 bases fit TRBD1. Germline V gene sequence: CDR1 LNHDA, CDR2 SQIVND (reference sequence). J was trimmed by 5 bases and V by 5 bases; bases with no gene match: 11. The CDR3 contains 15 residues.

This clone turned up a few times. This chain links TRBV19 with TRBJ2-1, with 9 nucleotides matching TRBD2. This CDR3 has 15 residues. J was trimmed by 3 bases and V by 6 bases; bases with no gene match: 6. The germline gives CDR1 LNHDA, CDR2 SQIVND (reference sequence). The CDR3 protein is CASSLTSGDYNEQFF. CDR3 in DNA: TGTGCCAGTAGCCTGACTAGCGGCGACTACAATGAGCAGTTCTTC. Full variable domain (remainder filled in from reference TRBV19 and TRBJ2-1): DGGITQSPKYLFRKEGQNVTLSCEQNLNHDAMYWYRQDPGQGLRLIYYSQIVNDFQKGDIAEGYSVSREKKESFPLTVTSAQKNPTAFYLCASSLTSGDYNEQFFGPGTRLTVL.

This chain links TRBV3-1 (or the pseudogene TRBV3-2) with TRBJ1-2; 10 bases line up with TRBD1. V was clipped by 6 bases and J by 5 bases; unmatched bases: 6. This CDR3 has 14 residues. Germline lookup yields CDR1 LGHDT and CDR2 YNNKEL (reference sequence). CDR3 protein: CASSSGQGTYGYTF. The CDR3 nucleotides are TGTGCCAGCAGTTCGGGACAGGGGACATATGGCTACACCTTC.